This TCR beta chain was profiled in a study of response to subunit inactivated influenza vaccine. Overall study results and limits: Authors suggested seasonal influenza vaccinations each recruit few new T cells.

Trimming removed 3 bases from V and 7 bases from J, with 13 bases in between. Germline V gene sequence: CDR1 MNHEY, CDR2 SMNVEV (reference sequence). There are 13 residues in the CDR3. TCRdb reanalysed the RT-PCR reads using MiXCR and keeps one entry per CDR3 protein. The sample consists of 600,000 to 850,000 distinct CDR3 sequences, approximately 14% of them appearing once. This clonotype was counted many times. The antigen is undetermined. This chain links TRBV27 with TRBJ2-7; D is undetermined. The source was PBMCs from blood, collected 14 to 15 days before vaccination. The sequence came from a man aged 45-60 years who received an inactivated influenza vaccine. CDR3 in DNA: TGTGCCAGCAGTTTGACCGGAGCAGGAGAGCAGTACTTC. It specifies CASSLTGAGEQYF.